This T cell receptor beta chain was obtained from a study of shared clonotypes between healthy human individuals. To note about this clone: Its antigen remains unknown.

Using immunoSEQ multiplex PCR, the repertoire was profiled, and TCRdb retains in-frame clones only, with some absent. The sample has about half a million clones, 81% seen once. General observations from the study: Clonotype sharing among donors was thought likely to change with sequencing depth.

V shed 3 bases and J 4 bases; nucleotides not matched to a gene: 11. The CDR3 runs 16 residues. The germline gives CDR1 GTSNPN, CDR2 SVGIG (reference sequence). Sequencing was done on a sample of PBMCs. This TCR was sampled from a woman in her thirties or forties in good health. Some clones in this sample may be carry-over from other donors' samples. The chain is built from TRBV30 and TRBJ1-5; 8 positions agree with TRBD1. The CDR3 is CAWSQPTDRANQPQHF. CDR3 nucleotide sequence: TGTGCCTGGAGCCAACCTACGGACAGGGCGAATCAGCCCCAGCATTTT.